The rows below give T cell receptor beta chains drawn from one sample of a study of blood T cell repertoires in COVID-19. Assay: immunoSEQ multiplex PCR; the TCRdb copy retains only in-frame clones and omits some. The repertoire holds approximately 160,000 clones, with over 70% as singletons. The sample was peripheral blood. These receptors were obtained from a woman aged 80 or over with active or convalescent COVID-19. Both conserved end residues are part of each CDR3. D genes are given only for firm matches. Clone size, where shown, is once, few, many, or a class for clones that have expanded.

clone_size	v_call	j_call	d_call	cdr3_aa	cdr3_nt
.	TRBV19	TRBJ2-3	TRBD1	CASSIGDSSTDTQYF	TGTGCCAGTAGTATAGGGGACAGTAGCACAGATACGCAGTATTTT
.	TRBV7-2	TRBJ2-1	TRBD1	CASSSAGTGDKFF	TGTGCCAGCAGCTCGGCCGGGACAGGGGATAAGTTCTTC
.	TRBV6-2/TRBV6-3	TRBJ1-2	TRBD1	CASSNGQGASNYGYTF	TGTGCCAGCAGCAACGGGCAGGGGGCGAGCAACTATGGCTACACCTTC
.	TRBV6-1	TRBJ1-1	.	CASSEQGRDTEAFF	TGTGCCAGCAGTGAACAGGGTAGGGACACTGAAGCTTTCTTT
.	TRBV19	TRBJ1-2	.	CASSIQAAPNGYTF	TGTGCCAGTAGTATCCAGGCAGCCCCTAATGGCTACACCTTC
.	TRBV30	TRBJ1-2	.	CAWGQQPSGGYGYTF	TGTGCCTGGGGACAGCAGCCTTCCGGCGGCTATGGCTACACCTTC
few	TRBV29-1	TRBJ1-2	TRBD1	CSVKLTGAGGYTF	TGCAGCGTTAAACTTACAGGGGCTGGGGGCTACACCTTC
.	TRBV12-3/TRBV12-4	TRBJ1-2	.	CASSLAGSYGYTF	TGTGCCAGCAGTTTAGCAGGGAGCTATGGCTACACCTTC
.	TRBV7-2	TRBJ2-5	TRBD2	CASSFGGVRETQYF	TGTGCCAGCAGCTTTGGGGGGGTCAGGGAGACCCAGTACTTC
few	TRBV4-3	TRBJ1-3	TRBD1	CASSQDLPTGGGNTIYF	TGCGCCAGCAGCCAAGACCTTCCGACAGGGGGAGGAAACACCATATATTTT
.	TRBV18	TRBJ2-1	TRBD2	CASSRGTSGRDEQFF	TGTGCCAGCTCACGGGGGACTAGCGGGAGGGATGAGCAGTTCTTC
.	TRBV7-2	TRBJ2-3	.	CASSQGRDTQYF	TGTGCCAGCAGTCAGGGCAGGGATACGCAGTATTTT
few	TRBV6-2/TRBV6-3	TRBJ2-7	.	CASSYINGVYEQYF	TGTGCCAGCAGTTATATTAACGGGGTGTACGAGCAGTACTTC
.	TRBV6-2/TRBV6-3	TRBJ2-1	.	CASSRLGSYNEQFF	TGTGCCAGCAGTCGACTCGGATCCTACAATGAGCAGTTCTTC
.	TRBV27	TRBJ2-2	TRBD1	CASSLAGTAGELFF	TGTGCCAGCAGTTTGGCCGGGACAGCCGGGGAGCTGTTTTTT
.	TRBV20-1	TRBJ2-7	.	CSARGGYEQYF	TGCAGTGCTAGGGGGGGCTACGAGCAGTACTTC
.	TRBV7-2	TRBJ1-1	TRBD1	CASSPWTGSMNTEAFF	TGTGCCAGCAGCCCTTGGACAGGGTCGATGAACACTGAAGCTTTCTTT
many	TRBV6-5	TRBJ1-2	.	CASREDKSYGYTF	TGTGCCAGCAGGGAGGATAAGTCCTATGGCTACACCTTC
once	TRBV6-2/TRBV6-3	TRBJ2-7	.	CASSTQGTEQYF	TGTGCCAGCAGTACTCAGGGAACCGAGCAGTACTTC
.	TRBV10-3	TRBJ1-1	TRBD1	CAINRQGANTEAFF	TGTGCCATCAACCGACAGGGGGCAAACACTGAAGCTTTCTTT
once	TRBV6-5	TRBJ2-2	TRBD1	CASSYETGVTGELFF	TGTGCCAGCAGTTACGAGACAGGGGTGACCGGGGAGCTGTTTTTT
.	TRBV6-4	TRBJ2-1	.	CASTLFEGGEQFF	TGTGCCAGCACCCTTTTCGAAGGGGGTGAGCAGTTCTTC
.	TRBV12-3/TRBV12-4	TRBJ1-1	.	CASREQVNTEAFF	TGTGCCAGCAGGGAACAGGTGAACACTGAAGCTTTCTTT
once	TRBV7-9	TRBJ2-2	TRBD1	CASSLDRGQTGELFF	TGTGCCAGCAGCTTGGACAGGGGGCAAACCGGGGAGCTGTTTTTT
.	TRBV16	TRBJ2-1	TRBD2	CASSQSGGGLYNEQFF	TGTGCCAGCAGCCAATCGGGGGGGGGACTGTACAATGAGCAGTTCTTC
few	TRBV6-5	TRBJ2-3	TRBD2	CASSYSPTSGTDTQYF	TGTGCCAGCAGTTACTCCCCGACTAGCGGTACAGATACGCAGTATTTT
.	TRBV6-4	TRBJ2-2	.	CASSDSEGPKPNTGELFF	TGTGCCAGCAGTGACTCGGAGGGTCCAAAACCGAACACCGGGGAGCTGTTTTTT
.	TRBV6-2/TRBV6-3	TRBJ1-3	.	CASSYSGGSGNTIYF	TGTGCCAGCAGTTATTCCGGGGGCTCTGGAAACACCATATATTTT
.	TRBV9	TRBJ1-3	.	CASSAQGFTGNTIYF	TGTGCCAGCAGCGCGCAGGGTTTTACTGGAAACACCATATATTTT
.	TRBV27	TRBJ2-5	.	CASSSPRSLETQYF	TGTGCCAGCAGTTCCCCCCGTTCCCTGGAGACCCAGTACTTC
.	TRBV7-6	TRBJ1-5	TRBD1	CASSASQGVSNQPQHF	TGTGCCAGCAGCGCTTCACAGGGGGTTAGCAATCAGCCCCAGCATTTT
.	TRBV19	TRBJ1-1	.	CATSRSDRTVAFF	TGTGCCACCTCACGTTCTGACAGGACAGTCGCTTTCTTT
few	TRBV7-8	TRBJ1-5	.	CASSLAGGNQPQHF	TGTGCCAGCAGCTTAGCAGGGGGCAATCAGCCCCAGCATTTT
.	TRBV19	TRBJ1-3	.	CASSRKQGKGNTIYF	TGTGCCAGTAGCCGAAAACAGGGAAAGGGAAACACCATATATTTT
.	TRBV7-9	TRBJ2-4	TRBD2	CASSEGLAGGGNIQYF	TGTGCCAGCAGCGAGGGACTAGCGGGGGGAGGAAACATTCAGTACTTC
.	TRBV4-3	TRBJ2-7	.	CASSQGAGAYEQYF	TGCGCCAGCAGCCAGGGGGCGGGGGCCTACGAGCAGTACTTC
.	TRBV5-1	TRBJ2-7	.	CASTLLGAGTSYEQYF	TGCGCCAGCACCCTCCTAGGGGCGGGGACTTCCTACGAGCAGTACTTC
.	TRBV3-1/TRBV3-2	TRBJ2-2	.	CASSQTSSGELFF	TGTGCCAGCAGCCAAACTAGCTCTGGGGAGCTGTTTTTT
once	TRBV6-1	TRBJ2-4	TRBD1	CASSEGPGQKNIQYF	TGTGCCAGCAGTGAAGGTCCGGGACAGAAAAACATTCAGTACTTC
.	TRBV19	TRBJ2-6	.	CASSTSPEALGANVLTF	TGTGCCAGTAGTACCTCTCCGGAGGCATTGGGGGCCAACGTCCTGACTTTC
.	TRBV6-5	TRBJ1-1	TRBD1	CASSNRGLTEAFF	TGTGCCAGCAGTAACAGGGGGCTCACTGAAGCTTTCTTT
once	TRBV2	TRBJ1-2	.	CASSESGIGYGYTF	TGTGCCAGCAGTGAGTCCGGGATCGGGTATGGCTACACCTTC
.	TRBV29-1	TRBJ1-2	.	CSVGTFNYGYTF	TGCAGCGTTGGAACTTTTAACTATGGCTACACCTTC
.	TRBV9	TRBJ1-1	.	CASSPRGGVNTEAFF	TGTGCCAGCAGCCCGCGAGGAGGAGTGAACACTGAAGCTTTCTTT
once	TRBV6-2/TRBV6-3	TRBJ1-6	.	CASSYGYSSYNSPLHF	TGTGCCAGCAGTTACGGTTACAGCTCCTATAATTCACCCCTCCACTTT